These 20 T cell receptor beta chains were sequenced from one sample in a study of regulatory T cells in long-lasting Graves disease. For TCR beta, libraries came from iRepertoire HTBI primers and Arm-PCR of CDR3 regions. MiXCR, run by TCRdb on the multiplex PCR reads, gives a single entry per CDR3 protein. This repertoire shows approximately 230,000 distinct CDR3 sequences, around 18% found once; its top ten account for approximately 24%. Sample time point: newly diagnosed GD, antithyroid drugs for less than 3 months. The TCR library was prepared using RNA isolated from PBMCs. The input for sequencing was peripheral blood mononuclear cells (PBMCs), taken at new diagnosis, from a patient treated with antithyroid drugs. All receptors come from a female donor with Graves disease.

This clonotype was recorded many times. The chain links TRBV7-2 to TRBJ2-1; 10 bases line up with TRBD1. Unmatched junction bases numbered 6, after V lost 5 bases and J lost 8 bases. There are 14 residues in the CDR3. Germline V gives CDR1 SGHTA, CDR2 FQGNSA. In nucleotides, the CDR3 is TGTGCCAGCAGCCGACAGGGGGCGATCGATGAGCAGTTCTTC. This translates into CASSRQGAIDEQFF.

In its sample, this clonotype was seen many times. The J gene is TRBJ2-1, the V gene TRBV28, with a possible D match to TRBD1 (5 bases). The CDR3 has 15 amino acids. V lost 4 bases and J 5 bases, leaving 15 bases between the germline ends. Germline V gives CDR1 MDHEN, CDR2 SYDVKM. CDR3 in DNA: TGTGCCAGCAGTTCCCAGGGCGAAGACCACAATGAGCAGTTCTTC. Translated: CASSSQGEDHNEQFF.

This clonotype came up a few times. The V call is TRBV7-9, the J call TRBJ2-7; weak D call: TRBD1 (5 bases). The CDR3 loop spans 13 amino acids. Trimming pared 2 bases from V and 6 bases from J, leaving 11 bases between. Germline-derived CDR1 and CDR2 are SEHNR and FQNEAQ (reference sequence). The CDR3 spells CASSLTQDLEQYF. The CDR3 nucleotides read TGTGCCAGCAGCTTAACACAGGATCTCGAGCAGTACTTC.

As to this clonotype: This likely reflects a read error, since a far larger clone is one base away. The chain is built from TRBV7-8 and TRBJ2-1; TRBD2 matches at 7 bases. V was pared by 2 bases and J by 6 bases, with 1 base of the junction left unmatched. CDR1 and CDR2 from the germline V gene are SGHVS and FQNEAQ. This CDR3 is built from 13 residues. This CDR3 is CASSLTSVNEQFF. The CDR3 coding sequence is TGTGCCAGCAGCTTAACTAGCGTCAATGAGCAGTTCTTC.

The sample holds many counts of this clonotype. The CDR3 loop is CASSLVPSAYETQYF. CDR3 sequence (DNA): TGTGCCAGCAGCTTAGTTCCCTCAGCTTACGAGACCCAGTACTTC. The chain recombines TRBV13 with TRBJ2-5; unclear D gene. Germline CDR1 PRHDT, CDR2 FYEKMQ (reference sequence). The V gene lost 1 base and the J gene lost 5 bases, with 14 bases spanning the gap. The CDR3 totals 15 residues.

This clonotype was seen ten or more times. The CDR3, as DNA: TGTGCCAGCAGCAGAGCGGGAGGAACCTACGAGCAGTACTTC. It translates to CASSRAGGTYEQYF. This rearrangement joins TRBV11-2 to TRBJ2-7, with 9 bases matching TRBD2. The V gene end was trimmed by 5 bases and the J gene end by 2 bases; junction bases not matched to a gene: 4. CDR1 is SGHAT and CDR2 is FQNNGV in the germline V gene. The CDR3 totals 14 residues.

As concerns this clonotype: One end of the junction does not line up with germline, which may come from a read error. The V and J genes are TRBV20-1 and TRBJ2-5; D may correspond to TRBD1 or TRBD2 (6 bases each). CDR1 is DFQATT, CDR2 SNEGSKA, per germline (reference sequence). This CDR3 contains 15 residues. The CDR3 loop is CSARLGGTTQETQCF. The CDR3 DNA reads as TGCAGTGCTAGATTAGGAGGGACAACCCAAGAGACCCAGTGCTTC.

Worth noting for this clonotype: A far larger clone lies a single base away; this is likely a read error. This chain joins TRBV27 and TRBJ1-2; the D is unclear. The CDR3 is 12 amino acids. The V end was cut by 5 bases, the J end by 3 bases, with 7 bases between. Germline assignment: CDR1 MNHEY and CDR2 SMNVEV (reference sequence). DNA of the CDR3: TGTGCCAGCAGTGATTTGTACTATGGCTACACCTTC. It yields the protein CASSDLYYGYTF.

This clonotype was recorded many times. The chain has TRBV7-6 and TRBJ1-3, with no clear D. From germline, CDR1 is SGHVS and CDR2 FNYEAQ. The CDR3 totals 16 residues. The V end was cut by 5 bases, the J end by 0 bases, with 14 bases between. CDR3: CASSDDGGNSGNTIYF. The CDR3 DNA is TGTGCCAGCAGCGACGATGGAGGAAACTCTGGAAACACCATATATTTT. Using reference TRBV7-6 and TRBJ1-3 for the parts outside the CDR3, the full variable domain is GAGVSQSPRYKVTKRGQDVALRCDPISGHVSLYWYRQALGQGPEFLTYFNYEAQQDKSGLPNDRFSAERPEGSISTLTIQRTEQRDSAMYRCASSDDGGNSGNTIYFGEGSWLTVV.

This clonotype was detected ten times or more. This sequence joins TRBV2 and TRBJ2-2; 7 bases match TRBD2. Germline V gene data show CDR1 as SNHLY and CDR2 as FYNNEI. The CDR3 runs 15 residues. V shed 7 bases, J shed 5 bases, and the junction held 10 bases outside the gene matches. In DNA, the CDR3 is TGTGCCAGCAAGCGGAGTACGGGGGGTACCGGGGAGCTGTTTTTT. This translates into CASKRSTGGTGELFF.

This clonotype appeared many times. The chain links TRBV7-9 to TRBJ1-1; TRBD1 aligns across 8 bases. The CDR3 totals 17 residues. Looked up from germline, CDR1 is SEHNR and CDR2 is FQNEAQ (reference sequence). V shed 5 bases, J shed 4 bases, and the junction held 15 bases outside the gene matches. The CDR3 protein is CASSESRGRGVGTEAFF. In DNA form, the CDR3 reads TGTGCCAGCAGCGAAAGCAGGGGGCGCGGGGTAGGCACTGAAGCTTTCTTT.

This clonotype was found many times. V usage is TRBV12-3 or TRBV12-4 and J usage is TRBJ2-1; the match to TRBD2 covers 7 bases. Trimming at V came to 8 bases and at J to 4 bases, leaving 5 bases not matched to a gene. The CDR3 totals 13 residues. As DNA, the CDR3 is TGTGCCAGCCAGCGGGATCGTTACAATGAGCAGTTCTTC. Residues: CASQRDRYNEQFF.

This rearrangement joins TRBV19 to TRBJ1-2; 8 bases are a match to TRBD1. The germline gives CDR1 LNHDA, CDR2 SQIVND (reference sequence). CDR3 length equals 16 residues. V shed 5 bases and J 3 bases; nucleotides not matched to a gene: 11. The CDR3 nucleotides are TGTGCCAGTAGTGGACAGGGACGCTTAGGGCACTATGGCTACACCTTC. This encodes CASSGQGRLGHYGYTF.

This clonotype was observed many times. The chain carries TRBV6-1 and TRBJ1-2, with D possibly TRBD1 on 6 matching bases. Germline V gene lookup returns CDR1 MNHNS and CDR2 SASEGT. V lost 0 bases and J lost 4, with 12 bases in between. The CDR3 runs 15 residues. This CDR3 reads CASSEAQGRPYGYTF. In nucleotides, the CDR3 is TGTGCCAGCAGTGAAGCTCAGGGGCGCCCCTATGGCTACACCTTC.

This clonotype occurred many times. The CDR3 DNA follows: TGCAGCGTCGGAGACTCGAGCATGGGGGAGCAGTACTTC. Amino acids: CSVGDSSMGEQYF. The V gene is TRBV29-1, the J gene TRBJ2-7; D not certain. The CDR3 spans 13 residues. The V gene's germline CDR1 is SQVTM and CDR2 ANQGSEA. The V end lost 6 bases, the J end lost 7 bases, and 19 bases lay between the germline ends.

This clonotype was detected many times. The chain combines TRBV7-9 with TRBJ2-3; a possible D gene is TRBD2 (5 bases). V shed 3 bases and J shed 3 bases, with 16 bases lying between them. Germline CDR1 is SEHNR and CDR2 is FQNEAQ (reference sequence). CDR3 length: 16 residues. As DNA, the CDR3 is TGTGCCAGCAGCTTTCTTAGGACCCCGGGGACAGATACGCAGTATTTT. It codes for CASSFLRTPGTDTQYF.

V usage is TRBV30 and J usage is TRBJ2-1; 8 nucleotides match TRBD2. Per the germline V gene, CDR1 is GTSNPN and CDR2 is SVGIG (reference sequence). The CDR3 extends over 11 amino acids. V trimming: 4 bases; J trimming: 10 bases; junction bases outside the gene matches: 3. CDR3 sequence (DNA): TGTGCCTGGAACCGACTAGCGGAGCAGTTCTTC. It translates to CAWNRLAEQFF.

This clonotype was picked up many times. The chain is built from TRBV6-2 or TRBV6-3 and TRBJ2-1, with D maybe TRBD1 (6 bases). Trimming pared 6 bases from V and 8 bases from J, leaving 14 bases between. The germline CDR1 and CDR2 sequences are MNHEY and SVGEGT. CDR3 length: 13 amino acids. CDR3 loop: CASSATGNHEQFF. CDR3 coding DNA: TGTGCCAGCAGCGCAACAGGGAATCATGAGCAGTTCTTC.

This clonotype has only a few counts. CDR3 sequence: CASSHEGGSGNTIYF. DNA for the CDR3: TGTGCCAGCAGCCACGAGGGTGGCTCTGGAAACACCATATATTTT. This chain uses TRBV7-2 with TRBJ1-3; no reliable D call. Per the germline V gene, CDR1 is SGHTA and CDR2 is FQGNSA. Trimming left V 5 bases short and J 0 bases short, with 11 bases between. The CDR3 sequence is 15 residues long.

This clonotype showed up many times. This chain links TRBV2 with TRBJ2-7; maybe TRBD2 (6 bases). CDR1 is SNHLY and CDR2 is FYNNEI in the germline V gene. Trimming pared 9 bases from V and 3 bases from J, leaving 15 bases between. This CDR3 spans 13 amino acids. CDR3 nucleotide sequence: TGTGCCAGTATGCTGGGGGGAGTCTACGAGCAGTACTTC. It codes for CASMLGGVYEQYF.